The 21 T cell receptor beta chains presented below share a single source sample, sequenced in a study of T cell responses to AZD1222 COVID-19 vaccine (dated by TCRdb to about 2021). Read against the paper, the sample's time point label means: baseline before first vaccination. Library creation used the immunoSEQ multiplex PCR assay. Here the immuneACCESS table is served through TCRdb, limited to in-frame sequences with V and J called. Missing clones are a known gap in these copies; in checked studies unresolved V genes cover under half, and the rest lacks a known reason. Present in this sample are under 150,000 clones, 85% to 95% of which were seen just once. Together, the top ten hold about 0.91% of the sample. Sequenced material: peripheral blood, taken on day 0 of AZD1222 vaccination. These receptors all come from an adult in good health.

This clone was picked up a small number of times. This sequence joins TRBV6-5 and TRBJ1-1, with D hard to call. The CDR3 covers 15 residues. From germline, CDR1 is MNHEY and CDR2 SVGAGI. The germline V and J ends were trimmed by 6 bases and 3 bases, with 17 bases remaining between them. The CDR3 bases are TGTGCCAGCAGCCCAAGCGGGTGGAGGTACACTGAAGCTTTCTTT. It translates to CASSPSGWRYTEAFF.

The gene calls are TRBV6-5 and TRBJ1-1, with D possibly matching TRBD1 (6 bases). Germline V lookup: CDR1 MNHEY, CDR2 SVGAGI. This CDR3 contains 13 residues. The germline V and J ends were trimmed by 5 bases and 11 bases, with 18 bases remaining between them. Written as DNA, the CDR3 is TGTGCCAGCAGTCAAACAGGGCCGGGAACGGCTTTCTTT. This codes for CASSQTGPGTAFF.

The rearrangement links TRBV9 to TRBJ1-1; weak D call: TRBD1 (5 bases). CDR3 size: 13 residues. The germline V gene has CDR1 SGDLS and CDR2 YYNGEE. Trimming left V 4 bases short and J 1 base short, with 8 bases between. CDR3 sequence (DNA): TGTGCCAGCAGCATCACAGGGAACACTGAAGCTTTCTTT. This gives the protein CASSITGNTEAFF.

The V and J genes are TRBV12-3 or TRBV12-4 and TRBJ1-2; the D is unclear. The CDR3 contains 13 residues. V lost 1 base and J lost 8, with 11 bases in between. The CDR3, as DNA: TGTGCCAGCAGTTTAGATCAGGCGGACGGCTACACCTTC. The encoded protein is CASSLDQADGYTF.

J is TRBJ1-1 and V is TRBV7-9, with 7 nucleotides matching TRBD1. This CDR3 comprises 14 residues. Looked up from germline, CDR1 is SEHNR and CDR2 is FQNEAQ (reference sequence). J was trimmed by 4 bases and V by 5 bases; bases with no gene match: 7. In DNA, the CDR3 is TGTGCCAGCAGCCGGGACAGCGGGAGCACTGAAGCTTTCTTT. It encodes CASSRDSGSTEAFF.

The J gene is TRBJ1-2, the V gene TRBV6-5, with TRBD1 as a possible D gene (6 bases). The V and J ends lost 2 bases and 1 base respectively, with 8 bases between them. CDR1 is MNHEY and CDR2 is SVGAGI in the germline V gene. The length of the CDR3 is 14 residues. DNA of the CDR3: TGTGCCAGCAGTTACAGGGGGATTAACTATGGCTACACCTTC. As protein: CASSYRGINYGYTF.

The chain carries TRBV6-5 and TRBJ1-5; no firm D call. V lost 0 bases and J 9 bases, leaving 6 bases between the germline ends. This CDR3 comprises 12 residues. Germline lookup yields CDR1 MNHEY and CDR2 SVGAGI. The CDR3 loop is CASSYSGGPQHF. In nucleotides, the CDR3 is TGTGCCAGCAGTTACTCTGGTGGGCCCCAGCATTTT.

The chain employs TRBV29-1 and TRBJ2-3; D call uncertain. Germline V gene data show CDR1 as SQVTM and CDR2 as ANQGSEA. This CDR3 region has 13 residues. Deletions cut 2 bases from V and 2 bases from J, with 8 bases between. The CDR3 spells CSVETVLTDTQYF. CDR3 sequence (DNA): TGCAGCGTTGAAACAGTGCTCACAGATACGCAGTATTTT.

This clone was seen once. V usage is TRBV6-5 and J usage is TRBJ1-1, with D unresolved. V was clipped by 8 bases and J by 0 bases, with 10 bases between them. The CDR3 sequence is 13 residues long. Germline loops: CDR1 MNHEY, CDR2 SVGAGI. CDR3 region: CASDDGLNTEAFF. CDR3 nucleotide sequence: TGTGCCAGCGATGACGGCTTGAACACTGAAGCTTTCTTT.

CDR3 in amino acids: CASSLQGQLPFTEAFF. The CDR3, as DNA: TGTGCCAGCAGCCTCCAGGGACAGCTCCCCTTCACTGAAGCTTTCTTT. This sequence joins TRBV5-6 and TRBJ1-1; TRBD1 agrees at 7 bases. CDR1 is SGHDT and CDR2 is YYEEEE in the germline V gene. The trim removed 4 bases at V and 4 bases at J, leaving 13 bases unmatched. This CDR3 has 16 residues. The full variable domain, rest sourced from reference TRBV5-6 and TRBJ1-1, is DAGVTQSPTHLIKTRGQQVTLRCSPKSGHDTVSWYQQALGQGPQFIFQYYEEEERQRGNFPDRFSGHQFPNYSSELNVNALLLGDSALYLCASSLQGQLPFTEAFFGQGTRLTVV.

The sample holds one count of this clone. The same CDR3 can be traced to other DNA sequences in this sample. The J gene is TRBJ1-5, the V gene TRBV5-1, with 9 positions matching TRBD1. V shed 3 bases, J shed 6 bases, and the junction held 4 bases outside the gene matches. Per germline, CDR1 SGHRS and CDR2 YFSETQ. The CDR3 has 14 amino acids. The CDR3 sequence is CASSYGTGSQPQHF. The CDR3 DNA is TGCGCCAGCAGCTACGGGACAGGGAGTCAGCCCCAGCATTTT.

This sequence joins TRBV7-6 and TRBJ2-2; D uncertain. The CDR3 extends over 15 amino acids. Germline assignment: CDR1 SGHVS and CDR2 FNYEAQ. Trimming cost V 1 base and J 1 base, with 7 bases left between them. Written as DNA, the CDR3 is TGTGCCAGCAGCTTAGAACACAGGAACACCGGGGAGCTGTTTTTT. Protein: CASSLEHRNTGELFF.

The gene calls are TRBV5-6 and TRBJ1-1, with D unclear. Germline-derived CDR1 and CDR2 are SGHDT and YYEEEE. The CDR3 runs to 14 residues. V gave up 2 bases and J gave up 1 base, with 9 bases separating them. The CDR3 DNA sequence: TGTGCCAGCAGCTTCAGCTTCGGGAACACTGAAGCTTTCTTT. This translates into CASSFSFGNTEAFF.

This CDR3 reads CASSLRAIYGYTF. The CDR3 DNA is TGTGCCAGCAGCTTAAGGGCAATTTATGGCTACACCTTC. The rearrangement links TRBV13 to TRBJ1-2; no clear D. The V gene lost 2 bases and the J gene lost 5 bases, with 9 bases spanning the gap. The CDR3 length is 13 residues. The germline V gene has CDR1 PRHDT and CDR2 FYEKMQ (reference sequence).

The rearrangement links TRBV10-2 to TRBJ1-4; D is possibly TRBD1 (5 bases). Germline CDR1 reads WSHSY; CDR2 reads SAAADI. Trimming shortened V by 5 bases and J by 12 bases, and 13 bases separated the two germline ends. CDR3 length equals 12 residues. CDR3 sequence reads: CASSYPLGQLFF. The CDR3 DNA sequence: TGCGCCAGCAGTTACCCTTTGGGGCAACTGTTTTTT.

Here the CDR3 reads CASSPKPPSDYGYTF. The CDR3 coding sequence is TGCGCCAGCAGTCCCAAGCCCCCGAGTGACTATGGCTACACCTTC. The rearrangement uses TRBV23-1 and TRBJ1-2; D uncertain. TRBV23-1 has ORF status, its function being uncertain. CDR3 length: 15 residues. Trimming stripped 4 bases from V and 3 bases from J, with 15 bases between.

The chain is built from TRBV5-4 and TRBJ2-1; 9 bases are a match to TRBD2. This CDR3 comprises 15 residues. Germline CDR1 and CDR2: SGHNT and YYREEE (reference sequence). J lost 7 bases, V lost 2 bases, and 7 bases had no gene match. The CDR3 is CASSFLSGGRNEQFF. CDR3 sequence (DNA): TGTGCCAGCAGCTTTCTTAGCGGGGGACGTAATGAGCAGTTCTTC.

In this sample, this clone turned up once. This chain uses TRBV27 with TRBJ1-1, with unresolved D. Germline CDR1 MNHEY, CDR2 SMNVEV (reference sequence). The CDR3 is made up of 13 amino acids. With 3 bases removed from V and 5 bases from J, the gap between germline ends came to 10 bases. The CDR3 loop reads CASSLSEGTEAFF. The CDR3 bases are TGTGCCAGCAGTTTGTCGGAAGGGACTGAAGCTTTCTTT.

V gene TRBV6-1 combines with J gene TRBJ1-6; D is possibly TRBD1 (5 bases). Germline V CDR1 and CDR2: MNHNS, SASEGT. Trimming stripped 4 bases from V and 12 bases from J, with 25 bases between. The CDR3 extends over 17 amino acids. The chain's CDR3 is CASSAQGSGRSPVPLHF. CDR3 nucleotide sequence: TGTGCCAGCAGTGCCCAAGGATCAGGGAGATCTCCTGTACCCCTCCACTTT.

The CDR3 loop reads CASSLLSNTGELFF. The CDR3 DNA is TGTGCCAGCAGCTTACTGTCCAACACCGGGGAGCTGTTTTTT. The V call is TRBV11-3, the J call TRBJ2-2; D is uncertain. This CDR3 is 14 amino acids long. The V end was cut by 2 bases, the J end by 2 bases, with 6 bases between. Per germline, CDR1 SGHNT and CDR2 YENEEA.

This clone was found once. This chain uses TRBV27 with TRBJ2-2; either TRBD1 or TRBD2 may supply D (5 bases each). Germline CDR1 and CDR2: MNHEY and SMNVEV (reference sequence). The V end lost 5 bases, the J end lost 5 bases, and 21 bases lay between the germline ends. The CDR3 covers 17 residues. CDR3 region: CASSARPGSRRTGELFF. The CDR3 DNA sequence: TGTGCCAGCAGTGCGCGACCAGGGAGCCGAAGGACCGGGGAGCTGTTTTTT.